The text below deals with one TCR beta chain. The antigen remains unidentified. The source of the sample is a study of early T cells in non-severe SARS-CoV-2 infection. About the research overall: Sequenced bulk RNA came from whole blood that was unsorted, and chains were unpaired. Study-level results: CD4 and private specificities were missed by VDJdb matching, which favored anti-spike CD8 responses.

J was trimmed by 3 bases and V by 7 bases; bases with no gene match: 3. The CDR3 runs to 12 residues. CDR1 and CDR2 from the germline V gene are SNHLY and FYNNEI. Individual cDNA molecules carried attached unique molecular identifiers. TCRdb reanalysed the 5' RACE reads using MiXCR and keeps one entry per CDR3 protein. The data contain fewer than 80,000 distinct CDR3 sequences, 3.5% to 6% of them seen just once; the ten biggest clones take up roughly 3.6%. This TCR was recovered from an adult who was a healthcare worker with PCR-confirmed SARS-CoV-2 infection or an uninfected control (not recorded which). The donor label of this sample is uncertain. Sequencing was performed on whole blood, taken at baseline. This chain connects TRBV2 to TRBJ2-7; TRBD1 aligns across 7 bases. The CDR3 coding sequence is TGTGCCAGCACCGGGACAGTCTACGAGCAGTACTTC. Its protein is CASTGTVYEQYF.